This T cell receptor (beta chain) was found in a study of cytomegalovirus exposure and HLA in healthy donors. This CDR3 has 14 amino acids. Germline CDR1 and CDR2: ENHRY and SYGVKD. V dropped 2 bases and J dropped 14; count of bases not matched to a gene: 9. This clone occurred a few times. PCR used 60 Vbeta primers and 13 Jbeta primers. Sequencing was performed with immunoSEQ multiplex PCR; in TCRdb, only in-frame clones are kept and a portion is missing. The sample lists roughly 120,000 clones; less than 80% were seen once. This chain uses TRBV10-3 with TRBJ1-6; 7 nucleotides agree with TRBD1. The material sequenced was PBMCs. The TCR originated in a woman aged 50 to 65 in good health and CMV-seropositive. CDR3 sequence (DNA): TGTGCCATCAGTGAGACGGACACCACAGGGGCCCTCCACTTT. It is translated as CAISETDTTGALHF.